Below, 10 T cell receptor beta chains from the same sample are listed, as sequenced in a study of T-cell memory formation after mild COVID-19. TCRdb analysed the 5' RACE reads with MiXCR anew, one entry per CDR3 protein. This sample yields 400,000 to 450,000 distinct CDR3 sequences, of which more than 15% are seen a single time; roughly 21% belongs to the top ten. The sample taken for sequencing was PBMCs or a T cell subset sorted from them (not recorded which). These receptors were taken from a man aged 18 to 30 who had mild COVID-19 (a few samples of this study predate the infection). Cell type and time point are not known.

The gene calls are TRBV27 and TRBJ2-7; 9 bases are shared with TRBD1. The V segment lost 5 bases and the J segment 5 bases; nucleotides outside the gene matches: 10. CDR1 is MNHEY and CDR2 is SMNVEV in the germline V gene (reference sequence). CDR3 length equals 15 residues. CDR3 nucleotide sequence: TGTGCCAGCAGTCGCCCCGGGACAGGGTGGGACGAGCAGTACTTC. This gives the protein CASSRPGTGWDEQYF.

V and J are TRBV6-2 or TRBV6-3 and TRBJ1-5, with D hard to call. This CDR3 is built from 12 residues. CDR1 MNHEY and CDR2 SVGEGT come from the germline V gene. Trimming took off 2 bases at V and 5 bases at J, with 4 bases between the two ends. The CDR3 is CASSYTYQPQHF. The CDR3 DNA is TGTGCCAGCAGTTACACCTATCAGCCCCAGCATTTT.

This clonotype came up a few times. The chain has TRBV30 and TRBJ2-5; 8 bases align to TRBD2. This CDR3 spans 15 amino acids. The germline V gene encodes CDR1 GTSNPN and CDR2 SVGIG (reference sequence). V lost 2 bases to trimming and J lost 5 bases; unmatched junction nucleotides: 10. CDR3 loop: CAWSPIRGGRETQYF. CDR3 DNA sequence: TGTGCCTGGAGTCCTATCCGGGGGGGCCGGGAGACCCAGTACTTC.

In this sample, this clonotype turned up a few times. One end of the junction fails to match germline, which may point to a read error. The gene calls are TRBV6-5 and TRBJ2-2; 10 positions match TRBD2. The CDR3 consists of 16 residues. CDR1 is MNHEY and CDR2 is SVGAGI in the germline V gene. CDR3 DNA sequence: TGTGCCAGCAGTTACGTGCTAGCGGGGGCCTCTGGGGGGCTGTTTTTT. Its protein is CASSYVLAGASGGLFF.

V is TRBV9 and J is TRBJ2-7; a possible D gene is TRBD2 (6 bases). The CDR3 contains 16 residues. Germline CDR1 and CDR2: SGDLS and YYNGEE. With 0 bases removed from V and 5 bases from J, the gap between germline ends came to 18 bases. The CDR3 here is CASSVGEAGSFDEQYF. The DNA of the CDR3 is TGTGCCAGCAGCGTAGGGGAGGCTGGGTCCTTCGACGAGCAGTACTTC.

Notes on this clonotype: A read error may account for a junction end that differs from germline. The V and J genes are TRBV5-1 and TRBJ1-1; D is perhaps TRBD1 (5 bases). This CDR3 contains 13 residues. Germline-derived CDR1 and CDR2 are SGHRS and YFSETQ. The chain's CDR3 is CASSLKSDTEALF. CDR3 coding DNA: TGCGCCAGCAGCTTAAAATCGGACACTGAAGCTTTATTT.

V and J are TRBV24-1 and TRBJ2-7; D gene ambiguous. Between the trimmed V and J ends, which lost 5 bases and 3 bases, there was a span of 16 bases. Germline CDR1 reads KGHDR; CDR2 reads SFDVKD. This CDR3 contains 15 residues. The CDR3 bases are TGTGCCACCAGTGCCGCTAGGCGCGACCGCTACGAGCAGTACGTC. This sequence encodes CATSAARRDRYEQYV.

V usage is TRBV28 and J usage is TRBJ2-3; 7 positions match TRBD1. CDR3 size: 14 residues. Germline CDR1 is MDHEN and CDR2 is SYDVKM. Trimming removed 2 bases from V and 4 bases from J; junction bases left unmatched: 3. The CDR3 here is CASSLRQGADTQYF. CDR3 DNA: TGTGCCAGCAGTTTAAGGCAGGGGGCAGATACGCAGTATTTT.

In this sample, this clonotype turned up many times. CDR3 coding DNA: TGTGCCAGCAGCTTAGCGGGGGAAGATACGCAGTATTTT. It translates to CASSLAGEDTQYF. The chain combines TRBV7-2 with TRBJ2-3; D might be TRBD1 or TRBD2, each matching 5 bases. The V end was cut by 0 bases, the J end by 5 bases, with 6 bases between. The CDR3 length is 13 residues. CDR1 is SGHTA, CDR2 FQGNSA, per germline.

The chain recombines TRBV10-3 with TRBJ2-7; D perhaps matches TRBD1 (5 bases). CDR1 ENHRY and CDR2 SYGVKD come from the germline V gene. The CDR3 totals 13 residues. The V end lost 4 bases, the J end lost 4 bases, and 11 bases lay between the germline ends. The CDR3 region is CAISGSGIYEQYV. Here the CDR3 DNA reads TGTGCCATCAGTGGTTCAGGGATTTACGAGCAGTACGTC.